Presented here are 10 T cell receptor beta chains from one specimen sequenced in a study of blood T cell repertoires in COVID-19. TCRdb's copy holds only in-frame clones and misses some; the assay was immunoSEQ multiplex PCR. The sample yields a few hundred thousand clones, about nine tenths seen once. The sequenced material came from PBMCs or T cells enriched from blood (not recorded which). Source of these receptors: a woman aged 25 to 39 who had been exposed to COVID-19.

This chain joins TRBV29-1 and TRBJ1-1, with D maybe TRBD1 (5 bases). Trimming removed 7 bases from V and 6 bases from J, with 21 bases in between. This CDR3 spans 14 amino acids. Germline V gene data show CDR1 as SQVTM and CDR2 as ANQGSEA. This chain's CDR3 is CSAHPGPPSSEAFF. The CDR3, as DNA: TGCAGCGCTCACCCAGGGCCCCCGAGTTCTGAAGCTTTCTTT.

The CDR3 coding sequence is TGTGCCTGGAGTCCTTCGGTCGGGGAGCTGTTTTTT. Translation: CAWSPSVGELFF. This rearrangement joins TRBV30 to TRBJ2-2; D unresolved. Germline V gene sequence: CDR1 GTSNPN, CDR2 SVGIG (reference sequence). CDR3 length equals 12 residues. Trimming left V 2 bases short and J 7 bases short, with 8 bases between.

V usage is TRBV10-3 and J usage is TRBJ2-3, with a weak D call TRBD1 (6 bases). The CDR3 loop spans 15 amino acids. Germline lookup yields CDR1 ENHRY and CDR2 SYGVKD. V was clipped by 0 bases and J by 2 bases, with 9 bases between them. CDR3 coding DNA: TGTGCCATCAGTGAGTCGGGGGCGTCCACAGATACGCAGTATTTT. Amino acids: CAISESGASTDTQYF.

This clone was observed a few times. The V gene is TRBV5-1, the J gene TRBJ2-7; TRBD1 matches at 10 bases. Germline V gene sequence: CDR1 SGHRS, CDR2 YFSETQ. With V trimmed by 4 bases and J by 5 bases, 6 bases remained unmatched. The CDR3 extends over 14 amino acids. In DNA form, the CDR3 reads TGCGCCAGCAGCCCGGGACAGGGGAACGACGAGCAGTACTTC. It yields the protein CASSPGQGNDEQYF.

This chain links TRBV9 with TRBJ2-1; TRBD2 aligns across 9 bases. Germline V gives CDR1 SGDLS, CDR2 YYNGEE. CDR3 size: 16 residues. Trimming at V came to 0 bases and at J to 7 bases, leaving 8 bases not matched to a gene. The CDR3, as DNA: TGTGCCAGCAGCGTAGTTTTAGCGGGAGAGAGTAATGAGCAGTTCTTC. This encodes CASSVVLAGESNEQFF.

This rearrangement joins TRBV6-5 to TRBJ2-1; 7 bases are a match to TRBD1. CDR3 size: 15 residues. The V segment lost 10 bases and the J segment 0 bases; nucleotides outside the gene matches: 9. In germline, CDR1 is MNHEY, CDR2 SVGAGI. CDR3 bases: TGTGCCACCCGTAGAAGGGACAGCTCCTACAATGAGCAGTTCTTC. Translating gives CATRRRDSSYNEQFF.

CDR3 residues: CASSPDNRPYNSPLHF. The CDR3 DNA reads as TGTGCCAGCAGCCCGGACAACAGGCCCTATAATTCACCCCTCCACTTT. This sequence joins TRBV4-2 and TRBJ1-6; D possibly corresponds to TRBD1 (5 bases). The CDR3 spans 16 residues. V was trimmed by 4 bases and J by 2 bases, leaving 12 bases between them. CDR1 and CDR2 (germline): LGHNA, YNFKEQ.

J is TRBJ1-2 and V is TRBV29-1; 10 nucleotides match TRBD1. From germline, CDR1 is SQVTM and CDR2 ANQGSEA. V was pared by 5 bases and J by 3 bases, with 3 bases of the junction left unmatched. The CDR3 is 13 amino acids. CDR3 sequence reads: CSVPDRGDYGYTF. CDR3 coding DNA: TGCAGCGTTCCGGACAGGGGGGACTATGGCTACACCTTC. The variable domain in full, completed from reference TRBV29-1 and TRBJ1-2, reads SAVISQKPSRDICQRGTSLTIQCQVDSQVTMMFWYRQQPGQSLTLIATANQGSEATYESGFVIDKFPISRPNLTFSTLTVSNMSPEDSSIYLCSVPDRGDYGYTFGSGTRLTVV.

J is TRBJ2-3 and V is TRBV7-2; D possibly corresponds to TRBD1 (5 bases). The CDR3 length is 17 residues. Trimming pared 5 bases from V and 0 bases from J, leaving 18 bases between. Germline V lookup: CDR1 SGHTA, CDR2 FQGNSA. CDR3 in amino acids: CASSKITTDTSTDTQYF. The CDR3 DNA is TGTGCCAGCAGCAAAATTACGACGGACACTAGCACAGATACGCAGTATTTT.

The rearrangement links TRBV3-1 (or the pseudogene TRBV3-2) to TRBJ2-7; 8 bases line up with TRBD1. Germline-derived CDR1 and CDR2 are LGHDT and YNNKEL (reference sequence). This CDR3 is built from 15 residues. V shed 7 bases and J 2 bases; nucleotides not matched to a gene: 10. The CDR3 sequence: CASMGWTGWAYEQYF. The CDR3 nucleotides read TGTGCCAGCATGGGGTGGACAGGGTGGGCCTACGAGCAGTACTTC.